This entry concerns a single T cell receptor beta chain. Here immunoSEQ multiplex PCR was the method, and the copy in TCRdb shows in-frame clones only, minus some. Here the sample spans fewer than 250,000 clones, roughly four fifths being singletons. The junction had 9 bases not matched to a gene; V was cut back by 7 bases and J by 7 bases. Germline V CDR1 and CDR2: SNHLY, FYNNEI. The CDR3 loop spans 14 amino acids. The record originates from a study of blood T cell repertoires in COVID-19. For the study at large: Sample material is recorded as cDNA or gDNA derived from T cells, B-cell-depleted T cells, or PBMCs.

Enrollees, roughly 18 to 90 years old, lived in about two dozen US areas. The TCR comes from a woman between 50 and 59 years old who had been exposed to COVID-19. Sequencing was performed on PBMCs or T cells enriched from blood (not recorded which). The genes are TRBV2 and TRBJ1-5, with 8 bases fitting TRBD1. The CDR3 DNA follows: TGTGCCAGCAACCCGACAGGGGTTTGGCAGCCCCAGCATTTT. Translated, it gives CASNPTGVWQPQHF.